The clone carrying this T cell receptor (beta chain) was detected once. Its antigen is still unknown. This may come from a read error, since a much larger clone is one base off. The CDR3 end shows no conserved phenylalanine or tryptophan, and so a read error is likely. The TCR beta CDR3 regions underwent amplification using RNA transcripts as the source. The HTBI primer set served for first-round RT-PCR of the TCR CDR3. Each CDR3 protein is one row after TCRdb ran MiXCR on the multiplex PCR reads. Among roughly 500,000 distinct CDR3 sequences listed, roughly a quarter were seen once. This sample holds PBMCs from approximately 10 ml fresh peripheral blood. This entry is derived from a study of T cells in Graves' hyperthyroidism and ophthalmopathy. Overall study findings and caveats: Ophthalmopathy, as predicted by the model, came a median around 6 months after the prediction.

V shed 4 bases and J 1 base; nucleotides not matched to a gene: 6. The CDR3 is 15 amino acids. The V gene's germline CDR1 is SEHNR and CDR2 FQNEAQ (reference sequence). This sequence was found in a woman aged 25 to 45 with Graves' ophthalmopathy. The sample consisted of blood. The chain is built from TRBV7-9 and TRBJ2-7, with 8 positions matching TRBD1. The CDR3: CASSSTGAGSYEQYL. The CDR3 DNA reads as TGTGCCAGCAGCTCGACAGGGGCCGGTTCCTACGAGCAGTACTTG.